This is a list of T cell receptor beta chains from one sample in a study of graft-versus-host responses after intestinal transplantation. Measured with immunoSEQ multiplex PCR; TCRdb has only the in-frame clones, and not every one. The top ten hold around 0.86% of the sample, which has 90,000 or so clones, roughly 80% seen once. Their antigens are not known. This material consisted of unstimulated CD4+ T cells sorted from spleen or lymph node cells, taken before intestinal transplant. The origin of the receptors is a human donor who received an intestinal transplant. Each CDR3 is given without its conserved first and last residue.

>TRBJ2-7|TRBV7-8
ASSHRGSYEQY
>TRBJ2-5|TRBV7-8
ASSPDPGGTQY
>TRBJ1-1|TRBV10-3
AIGAGQGVGGTEAF
>TRBJ2-3|TRBV6-5
AIRPLAGTDTQY
>TRBJ2-7|TRBV10-2
ASRPGQGTYEQY
>TRBJ2-7|TRBV7-8
ASSSRVSRDYEQY
>TRBJ1-1|TRBV7-8
ASSLVLGNTEAF
>TRBJ2-3|TRBV13
ASSLRGRGAQDTQY
>TRBJ2-2|TRBV1
TSSQEGGLAGGPDTGELF
>TRBJ2-7|TRBV5-1
ASSLGRAGGEQY
>TRBJ2-2|TRBV27
ASRSQNTGELF
>TRBJ2-1|TRBV5-4
ASSMGGRPYNEQF
>TRBJ2-1|TRBV19
ASSGLAGEQF
>TRBJ2-5|TRBV5-1
ASSLSEASQY
>TRBJ2-7|TRBV28
ASRGRGGLGSYEQY
>TRBJ2-7|TRBV27
ASSEVGQATYEQY
>TRBJ2-5|TRBV2
AFAGAREATQY
>TRBJ2-1|TRBV7-9
ASSLGLAVYNEQF
>TRBJ1-5|TRBV6-6
ASSSGQPQH
>TRBJ2-6|TRBV28
ASMDSSTGANVLT
>TRBJ1-2|TRBV30
AWSATGIYGYT
>TRBJ2-6|TRBV18
ASSEAGASGANVLT
>TRBJ1-5|TRBV29-1
SVGGGTSNQPQH
>TRBJ2-3|TRBV11-2
ASSLIGGFGADTQY
>TRBJ1-4|TRBV5-5
ASSREGYFEKLF
>TRBJ2-7|TRBV5-4
ASSSGTSGRTYEQY
>TRBJ2-1|TRBV5-1
ASSLDITQGYEQF
>TRBJ2-1|TRBV11-2
ASSLGSGGYNEQF
>TRBJ2-1|TRBV5-1
ASSLATSGNNEQF
>TRBJ2-2|TRBV5-1
ASSLGGTFTGELF
>TRBJ2-1|TRBV5-8
ASRTGTSGNEQF
>TRBJ2-7|TRBV6-5
ASSYGRRGRGEQY
>TRBJ2-5|TRBV15
ATSRGLAALETQY
>TRBJ1-2|TRBV4-1
ASSHSRQPKNYGYT
>TRBJ2-7|TRBV11-1
ASSSLAGGQYEQY
>TRBJ2-7|TRBV6-1
ASSDDRGRSEQY
>TRBJ2-5|TRBV5-1
ASSLVRQGGWQETQY
>TRBJ1-1|TRBV7-9
ASSFGDKNTEAF
>TRBJ2-5|TRBV2
ASKLAGNSETQY
>TRBJ1-3|TRBV6-4
ASSESPFSQGA
>TRBJ2-3|TRBV5-1
ATRTSGTDTQY
>TRBJ2-3|TRBV4-2
ASSQVGGARTDTQY
>TRBJ2-2|TRBV11-2
ASGTSGSNTGELF
>TRBJ2-7|TRBV5-8
ASTRRSLVEQY
>TRBJ1-1|TRBV5-1
ASSFSGTGTEAF
>TRBJ1-5|TRBV7-6
ASSPLGGSNQPQH
>TRBJ1-2|TRBV6-5
ASLSRAGGGYT
>TRBJ2-3|TRBV6-1
ASSASTDTQY
>TRBJ2-3|TRBV20-1
SATTSDTQY
>TRBJ2-5|TRBV28
ASSFEARGETQY
>TRBJ2-1|TRBV6-5
ASSGGLVGKNEQF
>TRBJ1-2|TRBV2
ASSAAVNYGYT
>TRBJ2-1|TRBV11-3
ASSLSGGGEQF
>TRBJ1-4|TRBV2
ASSPRTDQGGKLF
>TRBJ2-3|TRBV29-1
SVEDHTDTQY
>TRBJ2-5|TRBV6-5
ASSRLAGGGETQY
>TRBJ1-2|TRBV29-1
SVGQGADYGYT
>TRBJ1-2|TRBV10-3
AINRDSRTPNYGYT
>TRBJ1-1|TRBV18
ASSPVQYMNTEAF